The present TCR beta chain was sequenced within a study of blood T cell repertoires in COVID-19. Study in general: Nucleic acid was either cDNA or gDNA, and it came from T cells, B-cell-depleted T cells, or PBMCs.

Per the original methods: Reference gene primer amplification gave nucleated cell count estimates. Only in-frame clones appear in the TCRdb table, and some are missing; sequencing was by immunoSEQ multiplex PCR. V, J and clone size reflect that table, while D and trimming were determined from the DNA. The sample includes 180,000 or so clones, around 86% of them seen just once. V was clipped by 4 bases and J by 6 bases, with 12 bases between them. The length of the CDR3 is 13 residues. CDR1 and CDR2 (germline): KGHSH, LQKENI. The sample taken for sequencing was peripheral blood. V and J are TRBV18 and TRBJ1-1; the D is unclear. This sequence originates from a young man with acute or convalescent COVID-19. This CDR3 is CASSQLGRAEAFF. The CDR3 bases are TGTGCCAGCTCACAACTAGGACGGGCTGAAGCTTTCTTT.